This T cell receptor beta chain was identified during a study of vaccination effects on CD4 cells after COVID-19. Repertoires were generated with immunoSEQ multiplex PCR, while TCRdb's copy carries only in-frame clones and drops some. The data contain under 45,000 clones, roughly 70% of them singletons. ViraFEST used viral peptide pools to expand antigen-specific CD4+ T cells before sequencing. Following culture for roughly 10 days, CD4+ T cells were isolated. None of these healthy vaccinees had been infected with SARS-CoV-2 before vaccination. The researchers cultured some 1.9 million PBMC per well with 8.5 to 10 IU/ml IL-2 and about 10 ug/ml peptides. It was on days 3 and 7 that half the medium was replaced with IL-2 medium. General study findings and limits: Healthy vaccinees' vaccine-induced clones included only 1 of 255 cross-reacting with common cold coronaviruses. Substantial clonal contraction characterized both infection- and vaccine-induced clones late after vaccination.

Note on this clone: Its antigen remains unidentified.

V lost 0 bases and J lost 2, with 11 bases in between. The CDR3 sequence is 16 residues long. Looked up from germline, CDR1 is SEHNR and CDR2 is FQNEAQ (reference sequence). The gene calls are TRBV7-9 and TRBJ1-3; D is possibly TRBD1 (5 bases). The receptor's source is a human donor who received a COVID-19 vaccine. Sequencing used CD4+ T cells from PBMCs cultured with HCoV-OC43 spike peptides, obtained before COVID-19 vaccination. Specified subset: HCoV-OC43 spike overlapping peptide pool stimulation. In nucleotides, the CDR3 is TGTGCCAGCAGCTTAGCCGCCGCCAGGGCTGGAAACACCATATATTTT. Translated: CASSLAAARAGNTIYF.